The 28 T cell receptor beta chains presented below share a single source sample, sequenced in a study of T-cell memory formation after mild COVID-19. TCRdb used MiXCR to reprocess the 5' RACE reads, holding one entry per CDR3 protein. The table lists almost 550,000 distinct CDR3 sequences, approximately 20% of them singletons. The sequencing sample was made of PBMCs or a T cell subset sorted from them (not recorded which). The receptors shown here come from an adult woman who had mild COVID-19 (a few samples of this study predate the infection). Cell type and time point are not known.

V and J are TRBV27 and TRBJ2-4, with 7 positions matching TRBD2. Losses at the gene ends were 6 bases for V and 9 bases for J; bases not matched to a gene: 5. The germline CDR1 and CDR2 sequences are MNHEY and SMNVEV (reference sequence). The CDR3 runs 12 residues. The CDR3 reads CASRTPGGIQYF. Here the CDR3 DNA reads TGTGCCAGCAGAACCCCGGGAGGCATTCAGTACTTC.

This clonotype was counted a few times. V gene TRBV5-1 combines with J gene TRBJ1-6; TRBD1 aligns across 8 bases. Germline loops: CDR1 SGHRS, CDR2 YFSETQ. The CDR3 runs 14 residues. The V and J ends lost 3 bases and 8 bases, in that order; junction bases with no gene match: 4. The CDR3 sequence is CASSSTQGDSPLHF. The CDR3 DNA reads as TGCGCCAGCAGCTCTACACAGGGGGATTCACCCCTCCACTTT.

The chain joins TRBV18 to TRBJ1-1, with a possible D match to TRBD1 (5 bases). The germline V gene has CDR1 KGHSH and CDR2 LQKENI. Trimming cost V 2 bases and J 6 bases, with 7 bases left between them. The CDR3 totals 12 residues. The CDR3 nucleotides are TGTGCCAGCTCACCAATGGGGCCTGAAGCTTTCTTT. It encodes CASSPMGPEAFF.

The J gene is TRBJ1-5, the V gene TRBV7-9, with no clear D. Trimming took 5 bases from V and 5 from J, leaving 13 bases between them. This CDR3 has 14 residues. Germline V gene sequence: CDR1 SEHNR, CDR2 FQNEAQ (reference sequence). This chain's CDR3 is CASSEGKWYQPQHF. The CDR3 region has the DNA TGTGCCAGCAGCGAGGGTAAATGGTATCAGCCCCAGCATTTT.

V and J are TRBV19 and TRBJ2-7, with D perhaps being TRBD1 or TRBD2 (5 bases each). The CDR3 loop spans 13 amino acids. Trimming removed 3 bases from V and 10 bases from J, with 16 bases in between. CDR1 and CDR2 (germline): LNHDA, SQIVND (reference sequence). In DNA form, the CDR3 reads TGTGCCAGTAGTATCTCTCAGGGACCAAAACAGTACTTC. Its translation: CASSISQGPKQYF.

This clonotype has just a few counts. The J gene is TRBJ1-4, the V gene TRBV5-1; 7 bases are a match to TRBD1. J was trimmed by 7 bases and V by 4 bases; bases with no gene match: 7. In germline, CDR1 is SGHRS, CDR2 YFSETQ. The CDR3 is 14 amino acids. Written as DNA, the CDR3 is TGCGCCAGCAGCCCCTCCGGGACAGCTGAAAAACTGTTTTTT. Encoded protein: CASSPSGTAEKLFF.

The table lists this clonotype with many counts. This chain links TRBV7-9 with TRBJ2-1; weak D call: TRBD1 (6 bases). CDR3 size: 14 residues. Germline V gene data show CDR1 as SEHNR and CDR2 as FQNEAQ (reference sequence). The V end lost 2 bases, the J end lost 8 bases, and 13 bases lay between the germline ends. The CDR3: CASSLRTDSDEQFF. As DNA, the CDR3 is TGTGCCAGCAGCTTACGGACAGATTCGGATGAGCAGTTCTTC.

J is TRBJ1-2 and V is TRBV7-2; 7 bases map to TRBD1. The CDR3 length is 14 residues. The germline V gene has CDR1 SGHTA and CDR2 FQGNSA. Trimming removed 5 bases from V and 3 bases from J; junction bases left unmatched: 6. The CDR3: CASSTRQGDYGYTF. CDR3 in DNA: TGTGCCAGCAGCACCAGACAGGGCGACTATGGCTACACCTTC. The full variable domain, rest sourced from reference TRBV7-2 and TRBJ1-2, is GAGVSQSPSNKVTEKGKDVELRCDPISGHTALYWYRQSLGQGLEFLIYFQGNSAPDKSGLPSDRFSAERTGGSVSTLTIQRTQQEDSAVYLCASSTRQGDYGYTFGSGTRLTVV.

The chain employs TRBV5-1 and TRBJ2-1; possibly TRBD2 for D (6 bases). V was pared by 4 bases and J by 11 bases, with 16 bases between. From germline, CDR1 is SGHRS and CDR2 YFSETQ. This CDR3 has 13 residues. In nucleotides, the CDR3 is TGCGCCAGCAGCCCCTCTAGCGTAGGAAAGCAGTTCTTC. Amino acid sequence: CASSPSSVGKQFF.

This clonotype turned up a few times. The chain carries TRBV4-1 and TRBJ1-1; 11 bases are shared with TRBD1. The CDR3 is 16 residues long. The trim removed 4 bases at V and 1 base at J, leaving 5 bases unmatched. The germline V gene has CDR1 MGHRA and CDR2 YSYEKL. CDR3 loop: CASSRWTGGSNTEAFF. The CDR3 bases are TGCGCCAGCAGCCGATGGACAGGGGGCTCGAACACTGAAGCTTTCTTT.

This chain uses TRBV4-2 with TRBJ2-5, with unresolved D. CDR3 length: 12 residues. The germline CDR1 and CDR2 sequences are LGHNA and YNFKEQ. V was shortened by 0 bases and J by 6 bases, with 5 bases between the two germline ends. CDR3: CASSQDQKTQYF. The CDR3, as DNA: TGTGCCAGCAGCCAAGATCAAAAGACCCAGTACTTC.

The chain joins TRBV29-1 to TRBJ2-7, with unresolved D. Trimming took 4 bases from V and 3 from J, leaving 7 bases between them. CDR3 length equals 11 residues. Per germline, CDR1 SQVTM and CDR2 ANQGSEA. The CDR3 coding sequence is TGCAGCGTTGCTGGCCACTACGAGCAGTACTTC. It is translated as CSVAGHYEQYF.

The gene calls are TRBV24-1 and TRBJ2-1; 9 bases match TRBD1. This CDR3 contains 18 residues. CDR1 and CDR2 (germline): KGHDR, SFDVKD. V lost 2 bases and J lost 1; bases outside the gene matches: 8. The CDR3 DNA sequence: TGTGCCACCAGTGATTCCCTCCCCGACAGGGGGTCCTACAATGAGCAGTTCTTC. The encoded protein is CATSDSLPDRGSYNEQFF.

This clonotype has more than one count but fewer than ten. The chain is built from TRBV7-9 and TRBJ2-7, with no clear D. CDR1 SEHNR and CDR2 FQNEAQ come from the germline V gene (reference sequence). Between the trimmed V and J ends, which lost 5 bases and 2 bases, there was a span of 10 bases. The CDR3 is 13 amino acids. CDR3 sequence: CASSPPTTYEQYF. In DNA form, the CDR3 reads TGTGCCAGCAGCCCCCCGACAACCTACGAGCAGTACTTC.

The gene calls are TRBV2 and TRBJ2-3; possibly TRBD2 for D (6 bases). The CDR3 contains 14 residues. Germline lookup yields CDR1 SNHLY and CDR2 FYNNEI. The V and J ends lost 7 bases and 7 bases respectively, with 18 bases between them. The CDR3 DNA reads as TGTGCCAGCAAGGGCGCCGGGGGAGAGAATACGCAGTATTTT. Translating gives CASKGAGGENTQYF.

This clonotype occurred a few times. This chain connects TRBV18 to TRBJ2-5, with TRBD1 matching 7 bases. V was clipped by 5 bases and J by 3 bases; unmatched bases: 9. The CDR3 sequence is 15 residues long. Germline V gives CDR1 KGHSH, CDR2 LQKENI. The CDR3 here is CASSTTGTEKETQYF. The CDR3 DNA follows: TGTGCCAGCTCAACTACCGGGACAGAGAAAGAGACCCAGTACTTC.

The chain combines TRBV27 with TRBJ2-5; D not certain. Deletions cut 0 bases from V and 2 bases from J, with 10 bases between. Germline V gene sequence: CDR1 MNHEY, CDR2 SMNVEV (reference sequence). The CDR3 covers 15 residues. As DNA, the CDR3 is TGTGCCAGCAGTTTATCCCCGGGCTTACAAGAGACCCAGTACTTC. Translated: CASSLSPGLQETQYF.

The CDR3 loop reads CASRTTSGGANEQFF. CDR3 sequence (DNA): TGTGCCAGCAGAACCACTAGCGGGGGGGCTAATGAGCAGTTCTTC. The chain uses TRBV2 and TRBJ2-1, with 13 bases lining up with TRBD2. Germline lookup yields CDR1 SNHLY and CDR2 FYNNEI. V lost 6 bases and J lost 7; bases outside the gene matches: 6. The CDR3 consists of 15 residues.

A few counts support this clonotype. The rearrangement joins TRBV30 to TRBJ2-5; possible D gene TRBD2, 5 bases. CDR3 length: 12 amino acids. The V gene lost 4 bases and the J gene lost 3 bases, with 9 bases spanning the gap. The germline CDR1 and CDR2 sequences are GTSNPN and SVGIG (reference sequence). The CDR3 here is CAWNRGEETQYF. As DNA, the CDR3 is TGTGCCTGGAATCGGGGAGAAGAGACCCAGTACTTC.

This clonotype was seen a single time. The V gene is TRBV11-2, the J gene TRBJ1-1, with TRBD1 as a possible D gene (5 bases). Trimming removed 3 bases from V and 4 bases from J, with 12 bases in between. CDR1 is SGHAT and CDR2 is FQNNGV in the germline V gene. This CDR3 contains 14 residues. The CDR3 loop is CASSFRGITTEAFF. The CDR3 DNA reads TGTGCCAGCAGCTTTCGGGGGATCACCACTGAAGCTTTCTTT.

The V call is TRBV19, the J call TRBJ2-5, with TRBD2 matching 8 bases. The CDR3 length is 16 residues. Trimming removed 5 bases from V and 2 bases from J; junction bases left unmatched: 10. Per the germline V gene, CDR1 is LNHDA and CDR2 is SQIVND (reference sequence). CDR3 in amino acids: CASSAGPRGGQETQYF. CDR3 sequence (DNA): TGTGCCAGTAGTGCCGGGCCCCGGGGGGGTCAAGAGACCCAGTACTTC.

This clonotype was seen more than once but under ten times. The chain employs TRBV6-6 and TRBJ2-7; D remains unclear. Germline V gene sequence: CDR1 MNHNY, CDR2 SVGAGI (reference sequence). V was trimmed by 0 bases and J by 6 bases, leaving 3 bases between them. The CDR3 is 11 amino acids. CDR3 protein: CASSYSFEQYF. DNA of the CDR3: TGTGCCAGCAGTTACTCGTTCGAGCAGTACTTC.

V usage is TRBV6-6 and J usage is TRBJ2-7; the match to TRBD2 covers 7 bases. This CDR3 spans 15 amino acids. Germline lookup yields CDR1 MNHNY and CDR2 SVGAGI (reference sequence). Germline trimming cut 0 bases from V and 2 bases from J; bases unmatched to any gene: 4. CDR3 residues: CASSYSGGSAYEQYF. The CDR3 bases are TGTGCCAGCAGTTACTCGGGGGGGAGCGCCTACGAGCAGTACTTC.

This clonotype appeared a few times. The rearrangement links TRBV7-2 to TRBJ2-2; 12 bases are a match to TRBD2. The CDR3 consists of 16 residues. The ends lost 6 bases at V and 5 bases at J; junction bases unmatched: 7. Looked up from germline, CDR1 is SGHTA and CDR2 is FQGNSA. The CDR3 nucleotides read TGTGCCAGCAGGCCGAGACTAGCGGGAGAAACCGGGGAGCTGTTTTTT. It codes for CASRPRLAGETGELFF. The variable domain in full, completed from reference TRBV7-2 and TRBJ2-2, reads GAGVSQSPSNKVTEKGKDVELRCDPISGHTALYWYRQSLGQGLEFLIYFQGNSAPDKSGLPSDRFSAERTGGSVSTLTIQRTQQEDSAVYLCASRPRLAGETGELFFGEGSRLTVL.

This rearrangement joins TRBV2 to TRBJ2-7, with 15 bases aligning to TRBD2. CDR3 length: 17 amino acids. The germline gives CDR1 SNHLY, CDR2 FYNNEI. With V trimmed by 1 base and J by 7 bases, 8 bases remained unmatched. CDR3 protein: CASSEGAWTSGRDEQYF. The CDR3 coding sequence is TGTGCCAGCAGTGAAGGAGCGTGGACTAGCGGGAGGGATGAGCAGTACTTC.

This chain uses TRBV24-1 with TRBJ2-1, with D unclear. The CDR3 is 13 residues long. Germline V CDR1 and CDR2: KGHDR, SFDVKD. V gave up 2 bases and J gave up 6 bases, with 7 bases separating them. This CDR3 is CATSDSGANEQFF. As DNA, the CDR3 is TGTGCCACCAGTGATTCGGGTGCCAATGAGCAGTTCTTC.

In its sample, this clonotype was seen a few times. This CDR3 is CASTLYRGLNTEAFF. CDR3 in DNA: TGTGCCAGCACCCTGTACCGGGGACTGAACACTGAAGCTTTCTTT. The gene calls are TRBV7-2 and TRBJ1-1; a possible D gene is TRBD1 (5 bases). The V end was cut by 7 bases, the J end by 0 bases, with 15 bases between. Germline lookup yields CDR1 SGHTA and CDR2 FQGNSA. The CDR3 contains 15 residues. Full variable domain (outside the CDR3, taken from reference TRBV7-2 and TRBJ1-1): GAGVSQSPSNKVTEKGKDVELRCDPISGHTALYWYRQSLGQGLEFLIYFQGNSAPDKSGLPSDRFSAERTGGSVSTLTIQRTQQEDSAVYLCASTLYRGLNTEAFFGQGTRLTVV.

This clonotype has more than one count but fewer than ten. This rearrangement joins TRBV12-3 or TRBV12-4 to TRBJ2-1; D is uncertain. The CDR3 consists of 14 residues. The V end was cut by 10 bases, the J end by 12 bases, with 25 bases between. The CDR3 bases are TGTGCCACCCTAATAAACCCTGCGTCCTCTAGGCAGTTCTTC. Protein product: CATLINPASSRQFF.